The present T cell receptor beta chain was sequenced within a study of early T cells in non-severe SARS-CoV-2 infection. About the research overall: Bulk RNA from unsorted whole blood was sequenced; chains were unpaired. Regarding the study as a whole: CD4 and private specificities were missed by VDJdb matching, which favored anti-spike CD8 responses.

In regard to this clonotype: The antigen remains undetermined.

Individual cDNA molecules carried attached unique molecular identifiers. TCRdb reprocessed the 5' RACE reads with MiXCR, giving one entry per CDR3 protein. The table has fewer than 85,000 distinct CDR3 sequences, around a sixth seen once. What was sequenced was whole blood. The TCR was taken from an adult who was a healthcare worker with PCR-confirmed SARS-CoV-2 infection or an uninfected control (not recorded which).

CDR3 sequence reads: CASSPDREGETQYF. The CDR3 DNA reads as TGCGCCAGCAGCCCAGACAGGGAGGGGGAGACCCAGTACTTC. The chain couples TRBV5-1 to TRBJ2-5, with D tentatively TRBD1 or TRBD2 (7 bases each). The CDR3 is 14 residues long. V was trimmed by 4 bases and J by 5 bases, leaving 15 bases between them. Germline CDR1 reads SGHRS; CDR2 reads YFSETQ.